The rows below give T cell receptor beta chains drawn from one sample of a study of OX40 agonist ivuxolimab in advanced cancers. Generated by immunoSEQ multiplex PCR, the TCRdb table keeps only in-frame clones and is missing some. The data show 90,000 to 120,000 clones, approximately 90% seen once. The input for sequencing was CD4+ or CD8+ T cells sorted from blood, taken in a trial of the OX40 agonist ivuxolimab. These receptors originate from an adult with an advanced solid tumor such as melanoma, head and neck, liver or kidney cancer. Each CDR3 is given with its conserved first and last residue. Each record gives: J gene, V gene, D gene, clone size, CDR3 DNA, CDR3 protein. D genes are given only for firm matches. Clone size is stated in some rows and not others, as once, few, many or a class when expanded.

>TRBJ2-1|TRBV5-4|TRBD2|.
TGTGCCAGCAGCAGACTGGGGGGGTACAATGAGCAGTTCTTC
CASSRLGGYNEQFF
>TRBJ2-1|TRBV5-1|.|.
TGCGCCAGCAGCCCAGACCAGGGTTCCTACAATGAGCAGTTCTTC
CASSPDQGSYNEQFF
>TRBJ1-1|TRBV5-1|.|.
TGCGCCAGCAGCTCCGGGACACAAAACACTGAAGCTTTCTTT
CASSSGTQNTEAFF
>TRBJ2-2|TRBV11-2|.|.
TGTGCCAGCAGCTTAGTTTCCAGAAGGGAGCTGTTTTTT
CASSLVSRRELFF
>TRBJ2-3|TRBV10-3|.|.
TGTGCCATCAGTGAAACAGGCCGAGCCAGCACAGATACGCAGTATTTT
CAISETGRASTDTQYF
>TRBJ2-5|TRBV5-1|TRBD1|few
TGCGCCAGCAGCTTGGTAGGGACAGGGGAGGAGACCCAGTACTTC
CASSLVGTGEETQYF
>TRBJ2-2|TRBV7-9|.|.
TGTGCCAGCAGCGATCACCGCAGGGGTCGGACCGGGGAGCTGTTTTTT
CASSDHRRGRTGELFF
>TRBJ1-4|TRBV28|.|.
TGTGCCACCTCTCCGGGGTCCGGCCTTAATGAAAAACTGTTTTTT
CATSPGSGLNEKLFF
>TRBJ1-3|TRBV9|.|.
TGTGCCAGCAGCGCCTATAGCTCTGGAAACACCATATATTTT
CASSAYSSGNTIYF
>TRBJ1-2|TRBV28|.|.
TGTGCCAGCAGCTTAACATGGGGGGCAGGGAGCAACTATGGCTACACCTTC
CASSLTWGAGSNYGYTF
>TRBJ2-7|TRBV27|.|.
TGTGCCAGCAGTTTATCGACGGGACGGACCTACGAGCAGTACTTC
CASSLSTGRTYEQYF
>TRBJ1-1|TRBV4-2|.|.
TGTGCCAGCAGCCAAGCCAAGAACACTGAAGCTTTCTTT
CASSQAKNTEAFF
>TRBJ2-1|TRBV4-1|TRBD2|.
TGCGCCAGCAGCCATAAAGGCGGGGGGTACAATGAGCAGTTCTTC
CASSHKGGGYNEQFF
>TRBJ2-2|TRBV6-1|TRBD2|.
TGTGCCAGCAGTGAGGCTAGCGGGAGGGTTACGACGAACACCGGGGAGCTGTTTTTT
CASSEASGRVTTNTGELFF
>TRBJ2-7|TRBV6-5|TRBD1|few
TGTGCCAGCAGTACCGGGACAGGGGTCTACGAGCAGTACTTC
CASSTGTGVYEQYF
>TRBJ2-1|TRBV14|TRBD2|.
TGTGCCAGCAGCCACACTAGCGGGAGGGCCACTGAGCAGTTCTTC
CASSHTSGRATEQFF
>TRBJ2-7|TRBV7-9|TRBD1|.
TGTGCCAGCAGCTTACCCCGGGACAGCTCCTACGAGCAGTACTTC
CASSLPRDSSYEQYF
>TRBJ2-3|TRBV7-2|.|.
TGTGCCAGCAGCCCGCGACAAGGGGCAGATACGCAGTATTTT
CASSPRQGADTQYF
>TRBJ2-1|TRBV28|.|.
TGTGCCAGCAGTCCGCAGACTAGTGAGCAGTTCTTC
CASSPQTSEQFF
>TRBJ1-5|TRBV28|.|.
TGTGCCAGCAGCGGGGCTAGCAATCAGCCCCAGCATTTT
CASSGASNQPQHF